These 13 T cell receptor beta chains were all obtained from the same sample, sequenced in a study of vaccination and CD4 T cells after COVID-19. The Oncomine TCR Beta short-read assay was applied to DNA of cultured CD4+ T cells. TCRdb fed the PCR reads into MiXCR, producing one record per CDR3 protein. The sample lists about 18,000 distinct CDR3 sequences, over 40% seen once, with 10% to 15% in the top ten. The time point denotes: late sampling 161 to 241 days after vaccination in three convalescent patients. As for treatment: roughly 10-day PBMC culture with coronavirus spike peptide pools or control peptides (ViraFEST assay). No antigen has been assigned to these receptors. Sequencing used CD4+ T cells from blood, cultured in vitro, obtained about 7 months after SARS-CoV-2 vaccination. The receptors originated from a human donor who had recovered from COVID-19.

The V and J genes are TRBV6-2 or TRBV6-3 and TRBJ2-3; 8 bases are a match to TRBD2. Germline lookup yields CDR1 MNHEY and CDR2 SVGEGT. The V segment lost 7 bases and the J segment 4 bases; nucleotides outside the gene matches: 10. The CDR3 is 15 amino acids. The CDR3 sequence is CASNHLGGGADTQYF. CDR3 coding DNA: TGTGCCAGCAACCACCTCGGGGGGGGGGCAGATACGCAGTATTTT.

CDR3 coding DNA: TGTGCCAGCAGTTACTCCGACTCCTACGAGCAGTACTTC. This codes for CASSYSDSYEQYF. The V call is TRBV6-2 or TRBV6-3, the J call TRBJ2-7; D gene uncertain. The CDR3 length is 13 residues. Trimming shortened V by 0 bases and J by 0 bases, and 3 bases separated the two germline ends. CDR1 and CDR2 from the germline V gene are MNHEY and SVGEGT.

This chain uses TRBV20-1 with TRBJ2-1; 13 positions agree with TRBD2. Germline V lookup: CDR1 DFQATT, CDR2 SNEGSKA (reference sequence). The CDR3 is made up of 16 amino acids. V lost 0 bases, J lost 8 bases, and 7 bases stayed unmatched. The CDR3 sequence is CSARDLRTSGSYEQFF. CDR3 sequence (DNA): TGCAGTGCTAGAGATCTTCGGACTAGCGGGAGCTATGAGCAGTTCTTC.

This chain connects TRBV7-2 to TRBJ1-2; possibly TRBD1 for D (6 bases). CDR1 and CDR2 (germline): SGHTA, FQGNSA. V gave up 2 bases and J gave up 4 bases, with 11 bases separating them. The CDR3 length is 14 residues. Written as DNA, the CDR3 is TGTGCCAGCAGCTTAACAGGGCCCGGCTATGGCTACACCTTC. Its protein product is CASSLTGPGYGYTF.

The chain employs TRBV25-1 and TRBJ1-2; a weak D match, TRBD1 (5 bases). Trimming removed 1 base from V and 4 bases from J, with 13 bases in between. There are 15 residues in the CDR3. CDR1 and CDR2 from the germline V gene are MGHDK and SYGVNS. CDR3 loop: CASSESGRDSYGYTF. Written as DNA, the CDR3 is TGTGCCAGCAGTGAATCTGGCAGGGATTCCTATGGCTACACCTTC.

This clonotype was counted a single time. Written as DNA, the CDR3 is TGCAGTGCTAGAGATCGAATCAGGGGAGGCCAAGAGACCCAGTACTTC. Its translation is CSARDRIRGGQETQYF. The chain couples TRBV20-1 to TRBJ2-5; D may match TRBD1 or TRBD2 (6 bases each). With 0 bases removed from V and 1 base from J, the gap between germline ends came to 15 bases. Germline V gene sequence: CDR1 DFQATT, CDR2 SNEGSKA (reference sequence). The CDR3 runs 16 residues.

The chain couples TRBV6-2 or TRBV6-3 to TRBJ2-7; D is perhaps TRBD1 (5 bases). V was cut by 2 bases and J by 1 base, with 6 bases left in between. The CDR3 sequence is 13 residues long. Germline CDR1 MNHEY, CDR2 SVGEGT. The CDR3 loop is CASSYRGSYEQYF. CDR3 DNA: TGTGCCAGCAGTTACAGGGGATCCTACGAGCAGTACTTC.

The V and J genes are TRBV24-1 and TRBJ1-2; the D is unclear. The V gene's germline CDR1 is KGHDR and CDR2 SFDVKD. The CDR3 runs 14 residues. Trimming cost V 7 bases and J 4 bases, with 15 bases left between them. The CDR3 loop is CATSILRLSYGYTF. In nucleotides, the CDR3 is TGTGCCACCAGCATTCTCAGACTGAGCTATGGCTACACCTTC.

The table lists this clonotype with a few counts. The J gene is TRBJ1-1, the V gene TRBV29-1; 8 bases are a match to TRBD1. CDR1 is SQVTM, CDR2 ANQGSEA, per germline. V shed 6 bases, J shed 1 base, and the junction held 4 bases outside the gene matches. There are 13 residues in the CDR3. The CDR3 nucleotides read TGCAGCGTCGCAGACAGGGGGAACACTGAAGCTTTCTTT. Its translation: CSVADRGNTEAFF.

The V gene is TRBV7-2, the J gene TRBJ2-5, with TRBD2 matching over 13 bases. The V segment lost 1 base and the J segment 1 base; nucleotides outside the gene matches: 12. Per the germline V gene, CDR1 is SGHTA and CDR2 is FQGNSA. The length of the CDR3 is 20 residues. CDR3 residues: CASSLVGSPRLAGGQETQYF. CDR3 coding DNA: TGTGCCAGCAGCTTAGTTGGGTCTCCGAGACTAGCGGGGGGCCAAGAGACCCAGTACTTC.

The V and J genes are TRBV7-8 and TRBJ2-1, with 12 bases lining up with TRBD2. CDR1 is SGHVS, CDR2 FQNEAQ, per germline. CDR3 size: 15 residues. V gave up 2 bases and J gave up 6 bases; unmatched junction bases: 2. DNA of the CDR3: TGTGCCAGCAGCTTAAGACTAGCGGGAGCCAATGAGCAGTTCTTC. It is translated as CASSLRLAGANEQFF.

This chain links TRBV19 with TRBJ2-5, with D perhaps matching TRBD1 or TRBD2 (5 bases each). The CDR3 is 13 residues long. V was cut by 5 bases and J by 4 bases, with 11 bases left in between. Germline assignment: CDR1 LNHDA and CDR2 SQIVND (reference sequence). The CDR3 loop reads CASSLNGAETQYF. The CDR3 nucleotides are TGTGCCAGTAGTCTGAACGGGGCAGAGACCCAGTACTTC.

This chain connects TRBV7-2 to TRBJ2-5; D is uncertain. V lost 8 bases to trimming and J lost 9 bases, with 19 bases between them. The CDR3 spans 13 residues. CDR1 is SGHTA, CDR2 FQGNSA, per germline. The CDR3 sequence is CASSLQSPRAQYF. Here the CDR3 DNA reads TGTGCCAGCTCCCTCCAAAGCCCCCGTGCCCAGTACTTC.